The clone carrying this T cell receptor beta chain was seen a handful of times. The antigen remains unidentified. This CDR3 contains 15 residues. Trimming removed 6 bases at V and 0 bases at J, with 16 bases between. Looked up from germline, CDR1 is SGDLS and CDR2 is YYNGEE. The entry originates in a study of early T cells in non-severe SARS-CoV-2 infection. Study at large: Whole-blood bulk RNA, unsorted, was sequenced, and chains were unpaired. Overall study findings and caveats: Sequences matched to VDJdb favored anti-spike CD8 responses, while private and CD4 specificities were missed.

Individually, cDNA molecules had unique molecular identifiers attached to them. TCRdb redid the calling of the 5' RACE reads with MiXCR, one entry per CDR3 protein. The profile shows about 110,000 distinct CDR3 sequences, over 9.5% of them singletons. The chain employs TRBV9 and TRBJ2-7; either TRBD1 or TRBD2 may supply D (5 bases each). The sequence was obtained from an adult who was a healthcare worker with PCR-confirmed SARS-CoV-2 infection or an uninfected control (not recorded which). The specimen was whole blood, collected at baseline. The CDR3 DNA is TGTGCCAGCACCCCCGGGGCCGTCTCCTCCTACGAGCAGTACTTC. It is translated as CASTPGAVSSYEQYF.